This T cell receptor beta chain was documented in a study of cytomegalovirus exposure and HLA in healthy donors. On this clone itself: The antigen is undetermined.

Overall study results and limits: Being productive about 87% or about 30% of the time was typical of most TCR beta V segments in an earlier analysis. Generally TCR sequences proved uncommon, though certain public TCRs appeared in numerous donors. Analyses of presence/absence relied on an assumption of roughly uniform sequencing depth across donors.

Germline V gene lookup returns CDR1 SGDLS and CDR2 YYNGEE. The length of the CDR3 is 16 residues. J was trimmed by 1 base and V by 3 bases; bases with no gene match: 7. PCR primers comprised 60 Vbeta and 13 Jbeta primers. This table comes from immunoSEQ multiplex PCR, and its TCRdb copy is limited to in-frame clones, with some not included. The sample carries approximately 180,000 clones, about 78% recorded once. The specimen sequenced was PBMCs. The rearrangement uses TRBV9 and TRBJ2-7; 10 bases are shared with TRBD2. This receptor was obtained from a woman aged 50 to 60 in good health and CMV-seropositive. CDR3 sequence: CASSAKLAGTSYEQYF. In nucleotides, the CDR3 is TGTGCCAGCAGCGCTAAACTAGCGGGGACTTCCTACGAGCAGTACTTC.